This T cell receptor (beta chain) was recovered during a study of a mutant IDH1 vaccine in newly diagnosed glioma. On the study more broadly: Males made up about 60% and females roughly 40% of treated patients, whose mean age was 40.4 years.

CDR3 size: 15 residues. Germline V gives CDR1 SGDLS, CDR2 YYNGEE. Trimming pared 3 bases from V and 2 bases from J, leaving 14 bases between. TCRdb's table, derived via immunoSEQ multiplex PCR, lists solely in-frame clones and lacks some. The sample holds some 95,000 clones, 80% seen once. Time point given: baseline, week 1 (first vaccination visit). Indicated treatment: pre-vaccination baseline after standard-of-care therapy. V is TRBV9 and J is TRBJ2-5; D is unclear. The TCR was taken from a man in his forties with glioma. The sample was PBMCs, taken from a glioma patient treated with radiotherapy, temozolomide or both. In nucleotides, the CDR3 is TGTGCCAGCAGCGAGGCCCCGAGCGCGCAAGAGACCCAGTACTTC. Its protein product is CASSEAPSAQETQYF.